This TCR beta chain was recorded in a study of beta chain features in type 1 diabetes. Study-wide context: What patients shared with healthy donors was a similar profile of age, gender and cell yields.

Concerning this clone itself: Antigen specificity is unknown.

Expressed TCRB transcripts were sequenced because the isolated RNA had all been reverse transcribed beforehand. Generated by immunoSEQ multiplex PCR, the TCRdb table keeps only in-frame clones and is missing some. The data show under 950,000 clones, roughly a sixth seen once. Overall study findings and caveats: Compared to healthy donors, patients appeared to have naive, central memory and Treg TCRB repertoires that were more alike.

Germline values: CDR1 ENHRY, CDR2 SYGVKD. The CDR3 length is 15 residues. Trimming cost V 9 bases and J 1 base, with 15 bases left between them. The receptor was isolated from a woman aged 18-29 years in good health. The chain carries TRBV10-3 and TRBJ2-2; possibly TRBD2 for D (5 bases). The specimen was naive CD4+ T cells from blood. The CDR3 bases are TGTGCCATGGCGGGTCCCCCAGGGAACACCGGGGAGCTGTTTTTT. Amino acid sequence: CAMAGPPGNTGELFF.